The 12 T cell receptor beta chains in this list originate from one sample, sequenced in a study of T cells in Graves' hyperthyroidism and ophthalmopathy. Authors of the study amplified TCR beta CDR3 regions from RNA transcripts. The HTBI primer set served for first-round RT-PCR of the TCR CDR3. TCRdb re-derived calls from the multiplex PCR reads in MiXCR, one entry per CDR3 protein. The sample lists 300,000 to 400,000 distinct CDR3 sequences; more than 11% were seen once. The sample was blood. Every receptor here comes from a woman aged 25 to 39 with Graves' hyperthyroidism.

This clonotype was recorded many times. V and J are TRBV10-1 and TRBJ2-5, with 8 nucleotides matching TRBD2. CDR3 size: 16 residues. Germline V gene data show CDR1 as WNHNN and CDR2 as SYGVQD (reference sequence). The J segment lost 5 bases and the V segment lost 0 bases, leaving 8 bases of the junction unmatched. As DNA, the CDR3 is TGCGCCAGCAGTGAGTCACCTAGCGGGCCGTTCGAGACCCAGTACTTC. This sequence encodes CASSESPSGPFETQYF.

The V and J genes are TRBV5-1 and TRBJ1-6; 8 positions agree with TRBD1. Germline CDR1 and CDR2: SGHRS and YFSETQ. J was trimmed by 10 bases and V by 0 bases; bases with no gene match: 9. The CDR3 length is 16 residues. In DNA, the CDR3 is TGCGCCAGCAGCTTGGCACGACAGGGGCGGCGATCACCCCTCCACTTT. This translates into CASSLARQGRRSPLHF. The full variable domain, its missing parts supplied by reference TRBV5-1 and TRBJ1-6, is KAGVTQTPRYLIKTRGQQVTLSCSPISGHRSVSWYQQTPGQGLQFLFEYFSETQRNKGNFPGRFSGRQFSNSRSEMNVSTLELGDSALYLCASSLARQGRRSPLHFGNGTRLTVT.

The chain has TRBV4-3 and TRBJ2-1; 7 nucleotides align to TRBD2. Germline-derived CDR1 and CDR2 are LGHNA and YSLEER. The trim removed 1 base at V and 6 bases at J, leaving 3 bases unmatched. The CDR3 has 14 amino acids. CDR3 residues: CASSQVSGVNEQFF. The CDR3 DNA sequence: TGCGCCAGCAGCCAAGTAAGCGGGGTCAATGAGCAGTTCTTC.

This rearrangement joins TRBV9 to TRBJ1-5; no clear D gene. V lost 0 bases and J lost 1, with 8 bases in between. The CDR3 consists of 15 residues. In germline, CDR1 is SGDLS, CDR2 YYNGEE. CDR3 region: CASSVDAGSNQPQHF. DNA of the CDR3: TGTGCCAGCAGCGTAGATGCCGGGAGCAATCAGCCCCAGCATTTT.

Here the CDR3 DNA reads TGCGCCAGCAGCTTTTACGGGGGGGACACAGATACGCAGTATTTT. It yields the protein CASSFYGGDTDTQYF. This chain links TRBV5-1 with TRBJ2-3, with 8 bases that match TRBD2. The germline V gene encodes CDR1 SGHRS and CDR2 YFSETQ. This CDR3 region has 15 residues. After removal of 2 bases from V and 2 bases from J, the junction contained 4 bases not matched to a gene. Based on the CDR3 plus reference TRBV5-1 and TRBJ2-3, the full variable domain is KAGVTQTPRYLIKTRGQQVTLSCSPISGHRSVSWYQQTPGQGLQFLFEYFSETQRNKGNFPGRFSGRQFSNSRSEMNVSTLELGDSALYLCASSFYGGDTDTQYFGPGTRLTVL.

In this sample, this clonotype turned up many times. This chain uses TRBV11-2 with TRBJ1-1, with D maybe TRBD1 (5 bases). CDR1 is SGHAT, CDR2 FQNNGV, per germline. With 5 bases removed from V and 1 base from J, the gap between germline ends came to 17 bases. This CDR3 has 16 amino acids. CDR3 nucleotides: TGTGCCAGCAGCACACCGACGGGACGGCCGAACACTGAAGCTTTCTTT. Translated: CASSTPTGRPNTEAFF.

This clonotype has only a few counts. V usage is TRBV6-1 and J usage is TRBJ1-2, with TRBD1 matching over 8 bases. The junction had 5 bases not matched to a gene; V was cut back by 8 bases and J by 3 bases. CDR3 length: 13 residues. Germline loops: CDR1 MNHNS, CDR2 SASEGT. CDR3 loop: CASGDRGDYGYTF. The CDR3 DNA is TGTGCCAGCGGCGACAGGGGCGACTATGGCTACACCTTC.

This clonotype was detected a few times. J is TRBJ2-3 and V is TRBV9; D not certain. The V end was cut by 3 bases, the J end by 11 bases, with 19 bases between. This CDR3 spans 14 amino acids. CDR1 SGDLS and CDR2 YYNGEE come from the germline V gene. The DNA for the CDR3 is TGTGCCAGCAGCGCGATCGCGAATCAGGCCCAGCAGTATTTT. It codes for CASSAIANQAQQYF.

This clonotype was counted only a few times. The chain links TRBV30 to TRBJ2-4, with D tentatively TRBD1 (6 bases). V shed 4 bases and J shed 0 bases, with 10 bases lying between them. The CDR3 extends over 14 amino acids. Germline CDR1 reads GTSNPN; CDR2 reads SVGIG (reference sequence). DNA of the CDR3: TGTGCCTGGAAGGGGGACCTAGCCAAAAACATTCAGTACTTC. This gives the protein CAWKGDLAKNIQYF.

This clonotype showed up many times. The chain uses TRBV7-6 and TRBJ2-1; D perhaps matches TRBD2 (6 bases). The CDR3 has 16 residues. V lost 5 bases to trimming and J lost 0 bases, with 14 bases between them. From germline, CDR1 is SGHVS and CDR2 FNYEAQ. CDR3 bases: TGTGCCAGCAGCGCGCATGGAGGGAGCTCCTACAATGAGCAGTTCTTC. It specifies CASSAHGGSSYNEQFF. Using reference TRBV7-6 and TRBJ2-1 for the parts outside the CDR3, the full variable domain is GAGVSQSPRYKVTKRGQDVALRCDPISGHVSLYWYRQALGQGPEFLTYFNYEAQQDKSGLPNDRFSAERPEGSISTLTIQRTEQRDSAMYRCASSAHGGSSYNEQFFGPGTRLTVL.

In its sample, this clonotype was seen many times. The V call is TRBV20-1, the J call TRBJ2-1; 7 positions match TRBD2. Germline CDR1 is DFQATT and CDR2 is SNEGSKA (reference sequence). V lost 4 bases and J lost 2; bases outside the gene matches: 8. The CDR3 has 15 residues. DNA for the CDR3: TGCAGTGCTACGCGGATGGCGGGAGCCTACAATGAGCAGTTCTTC. This gives the protein CSATRMAGAYNEQFF.

This clonotype was recorded many times. The V call is TRBV20-1, the J call TRBJ2-3; 7 nucleotides line up with TRBD2. The CDR3 has 15 residues. The J segment lost 3 bases and the V segment lost 0 bases, leaving 6 bases of the junction unmatched. The germline V gene has CDR1 DFQATT and CDR2 SNEGSKA (reference sequence). The CDR3 protein is CSARDSGGETDTQYF. CDR3 DNA: TGCAGTGCTAGAGATTCGGGAGGCGAGACAGATACGCAGTATTTT.